This entry lists 17 T cell receptor beta chains sequenced from one sample in a study of T cell repertoires in cytomegalovirus infection. From the reads, TCRdb called clonotypes with MiXCR, one entry per CDR3 protein. The sample yields 350,000 to 500,000 distinct CDR3 sequences, 30% to 40% seen once. Sequenced material: PBMCs. The receptors here all came from a human donor in good health (CMV status not recorded). Some clones in this sample may be carry-over from other donors' samples.

Of note for this clonotype: Germline is not matched at one junction end, which may reflect a read error. The rearrangement joins TRBV10-3 to TRBJ2-1; D might be TRBD1 or TRBD2, each matching 5 bases. Per the germline V gene, CDR1 is ENHRY and CDR2 is SYGVKD. The CDR3 runs to 15 residues. DNA of the CDR3: TGTGACATCAGGGAGCCGGGCCCTGTCAAAAATGAGCAGTTCTTC. Residues: CDIREPGPVKNEQFF.

J is TRBJ1-6 and V is TRBV4-2; 7 nucleotides match TRBD1. Germline trimming cut 1 base from V and 8 bases from J; bases unmatched to any gene: 8. Germline CDR1 LGHNA, CDR2 YNFKEQ. The CDR3 sequence is 16 residues long. CDR3 protein: CASSQVKGGRDSPLHF. The CDR3, as DNA: TGTGCCAGCAGCCAAGTAAAAGGGGGCAGGGATTCACCCCTCCACTTT.

The chain carries TRBV24-1 and TRBJ1-5; 8 bases agree with TRBD1. Germline V gives CDR1 KGHDR, CDR2 SFDVKD. The ends lost 2 bases at V and 0 bases at J; junction bases unmatched: 5. The CDR3 is 17 amino acids. CDR3 residues: CATSDSTGVRSNQPQHF. In nucleotides, the CDR3 is TGTGCCACCAGTGATTCGACAGGGGTTCGTAGCAATCAGCCCCAGCATTTT.

V and J are TRBV11-1 and TRBJ2-4, with D maybe TRBD1 (6 bases). This CDR3 has 15 residues. Germline CDR1 reads SGHAT; CDR2 reads FQDESV (reference sequence). Trimming pared 3 bases from V and 3 bases from J, leaving 12 bases between. CDR3 in amino acids: CASSFAAGVKNIQYF. As DNA, the CDR3 is TGTGCCAGCAGCTTCGCGGCAGGGGTCAAAAACATTCAGTACTTC.

This clonotype has just a few counts. The CDR3 sequence is CASTLQGAGVYTEAFF. In DNA form, the CDR3 reads TGTGCCAGCACCCTACAGGGGGCGGGGGTATACACTGAAGCTTTCTTT. V is TRBV2 and J is TRBJ1-1; 9 positions agree with TRBD1. Losses at the gene ends were 7 bases for V and 3 bases for J; bases not matched to a gene: 12. This CDR3 comprises 16 residues. Germline CDR1 is SNHLY and CDR2 is FYNNEI.

The chain is built from TRBV9 and TRBJ1-6; D is unclear. This CDR3 is 15 amino acids long. Germline CDR1 and CDR2: SGDLS and YYNGEE. V dropped 4 bases and J dropped 6 bases, with 14 bases sitting between them. CDR3 bases: TGTGCCAGCAGCCCCCCGGGTTTTGCTAATTCACCCCTCCACTTT. The encoded protein is CASSPPGFANSPLHF.

This clonotype was seen at least ten times. This rearrangement joins TRBV6-1 to TRBJ1-5; the match to TRBD1 covers 7 bases. The J segment lost 4 bases and the V segment lost 6 bases, leaving 9 bases of the junction unmatched. Germline V gene sequence: CDR1 MNHNS, CDR2 SASEGT. The CDR3 loop spans 15 amino acids. The CDR3 region has the DNA TGTGCCAGCAGCCCCTACGACAGGGTAAATCAGCCCCAGCATTTT. Its protein product is CASSPYDRVNQPQHF.

As regards this clonotype: The junction does not match germline at one end; this may be a read error. The CDR3 coding sequence is TGTGCCGGCAGCCATGACAGGGCCCCACGCTCCTACAATGAGCAGTTCTTC. Protein product: CAGSHDRAPRSYNEQFF. This chain links TRBV3-1 with TRBJ2-1; 7 bases are shared with TRBD1. This CDR3 region has 17 residues. CDR1 is LGHDT and CDR2 is YNNKEL in the germline V gene (reference sequence).

Turning to this clonotype: One end of the junction varies from germline; a read error may be responsible. CDR3: CASSRGAPSSYNEQLF. For the CDR3, the DNA is TGTGCCAGCAGTCGGGGTGCCCCGAGCTCCTACAATGAGCAGTTATTC. The J gene is TRBJ2-1, the V gene TRBV6-1; possible D gene TRBD2, 5 bases. Germline values: CDR1 MNHNS, CDR2 SASEGT. The CDR3 contains 16 residues.

This sequence joins TRBV7-6 and TRBJ2-1; 8 nucleotides agree with TRBD2. Germline V gene data show CDR1 as SGHVS and CDR2 as FNYEAQ. The CDR3 has 15 amino acids. V shed 2 bases, J shed 2 bases, and the junction held 2 bases outside the gene matches. The DNA for the CDR3 is TGTGCCAGCAGCTTACGGGGGGGGGCCTACAATGAGCAGTTCTTC. It specifies CASSLRGGAYNEQFF. Supplemented by reference TRBV7-6 and TRBJ2-1, the full variable domain reads GAGVSQSPRYKVTKRGQDVALRCDPISGHVSLYWYRQALGQGPEFLTYFNYEAQQDKSGLPNDRFSAERPEGSISTLTIQRTEQRDSAMYRCASSLRGGAYNEQFFGPGTRLTVL.

This clonotype was counted many times. This sequence joins TRBV7-2 and TRBJ2-2; no clear D gene. CDR3 length: 13 amino acids. Germline V gives CDR1 SGHTA, CDR2 FQGNSA. Trimming shortened V by 2 bases and J by 6 bases, and 7 bases separated the two germline ends. In DNA, the CDR3 is TGTGCCAGCAGCTTAACGTTAGCCGGGGAGCTGTTTTTT. This encodes CASSLTLAGELFF.

This clonotype was counted a single time. At one end, the junction sequence differs from germline, possibly due to a read error. The chain couples TRBV7-2 to TRBJ1-1; D is ambiguous. The CDR3 sequence is 13 residues long. Germline values: CDR1 SGHTA, CDR2 FQGNSA. The CDR3 protein is CASSARQASEDFF. The DNA for the CDR3 is TGTGCCAGCAGCGCACGTCAGGCATCCGAAGATTTCTTT.

The chain has TRBV6-1 and TRBJ1-5; D is perhaps TRBD1 (6 bases). V lost 7 bases, J lost 11 bases, and 21 bases lay in between. This CDR3 has 14 amino acids. Germline CDR1 and CDR2: MNHNS and SASEGT. In DNA form, the CDR3 reads TGTGCCAGCAAAGACGGGACACCCGAGGCAGCCCAGCATTTT. Encoded protein: CASKDGTPEAAQHF.

This clonotype was observed a handful of times. CDR3 nucleotide sequence: TGCGCCAGCAGCCAAGAAAGTTCCAGACCTGAAGCTTTCTTT. It encodes CASSQESSRPEAFF. The J gene is TRBJ1-1, the V gene TRBV4-1; D is unresolved. Trimming stripped 0 bases from V and 6 bases from J, with 11 bases between. CDR1 is MGHRA, CDR2 YSYEKL, per germline. CDR3 length: 14 residues.

On this clonotype itself: One end of the junction is discordant with germline, which a read error may explain. The CDR3: CDSSLGQGYQETQYF. The CDR3 bases are TGTGACAGCAGCTTGGGACAGGGTTACCAAGAGACCCAGTACTTC. The V call is TRBV7-2, the J call TRBJ2-5; 9 positions match TRBD1. CDR1 and CDR2 from the germline V gene are SGHTA and FQGNSA. CDR3 length: 15 residues.

This chain joins TRBV12-3 or TRBV12-4 and TRBJ1-6; possibly TRBD1 for D (6 bases). The CDR3 is 15 residues long. The V end lost 7 bases, the J end lost 4 bases, and 14 bases lay between the germline ends. The CDR3 loop reads CASTAGVVYNSPLHF. The CDR3 bases are TGTGCCAGCACCGCAGGGGTAGTTTATAATTCACCCCTCCACTTT.

This clonotype was seen only once. At one end, the junction sequence differs from germline, possibly due to a read error. This sequence joins TRBV7-9 and TRBJ2-7; a possible D gene is TRBD2 (6 bases). The CDR3 runs to 11 residues. CDR1 and CDR2 (germline): SEHNR, FQNEAQ (reference sequence). Written as DNA, the CDR3 is TGTGTCAGCAGCTTGGGGGGCGAGCAGTACTTC. Translated: CVSSLGGEQYF.